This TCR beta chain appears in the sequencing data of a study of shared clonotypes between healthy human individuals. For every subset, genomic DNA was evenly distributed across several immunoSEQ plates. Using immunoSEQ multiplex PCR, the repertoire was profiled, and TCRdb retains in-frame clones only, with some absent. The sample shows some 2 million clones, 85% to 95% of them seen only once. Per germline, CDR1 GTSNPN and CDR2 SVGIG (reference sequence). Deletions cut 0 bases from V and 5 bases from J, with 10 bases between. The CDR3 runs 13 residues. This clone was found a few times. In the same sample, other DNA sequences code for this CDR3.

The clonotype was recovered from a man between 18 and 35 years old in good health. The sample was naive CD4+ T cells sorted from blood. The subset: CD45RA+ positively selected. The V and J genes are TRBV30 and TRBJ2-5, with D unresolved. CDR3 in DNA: TGTGCCTGGAGTGTACAAGGGCCGGAGACCCAGTACTTC. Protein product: CAWSVQGPETQYF. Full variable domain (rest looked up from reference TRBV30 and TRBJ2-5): SQTIHQWPATLVQPVGSPLSLECTVEGTSNPNLYWYRQAAGRGLQLLFYSVGIGQISSEVPQNLSASRPQDRQFILSSKKLLLSDSGFYLCAWSVQGPETQYFGPGTRLLVL.